What follows is one T cell receptor (beta chain) and its context. The sample belongs to a study of T cells expressing NK-cell markers. Study context: In sorted CD3+CD56+NKG2C+, CD3+CD56+NKG2C- and CD3+CD56-NKG2C+ T cells, TCR beta repertoires were obtained. Seven donors tested HCMV-seropositive and one tested seronegative among the eight sequenced.

As the method of synthesis, 5'RACE template switching with UMIs yielded TCR beta cDNA. With the 5' RACE reads reprocessed, TCRdb shows one record per CDR3 protein and no DNA. The sample table includes about 460,000 distinct CDR3 sequences. The germline V gene has CDR1 DFQATT and CDR2 SNEGSKA (reference sequence). The CDR3 loop spans 17 amino acids. The rearrangement uses TRBV20-1 and TRBJ1-4; the D gene TCRdb calls, TRBD1, cannot be checked with no DNA. This receptor was taken from a woman in her 50s in good health. Sequencing was carried out using blood T cells: a sorted CD56 or NKG2C T cell subset, CD4+ or CD8+ T cells, or bulk PBMC T cells (not recorded which). The CDR3 is CSARSRPRSGNLEKLFF.